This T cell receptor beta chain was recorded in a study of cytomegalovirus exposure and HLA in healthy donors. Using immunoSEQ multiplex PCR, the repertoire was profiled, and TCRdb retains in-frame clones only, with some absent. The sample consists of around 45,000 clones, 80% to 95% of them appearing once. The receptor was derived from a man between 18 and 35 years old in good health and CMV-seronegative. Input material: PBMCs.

The CDR3 sequence is CASSQNVGAEAFF. CDR3 coding DNA: TGCGCCAGCAGCCAAAACGTAGGGGCTGAAGCTTTCTTT. The chain links TRBV4-3 to TRBJ1-1, with TRBD1 as a possible D gene (5 bases). Germline CDR1 and CDR2: LGHNA and YSLEER. The CDR3 runs to 13 residues. V lost 2 bases and J lost 6, with 10 bases in between.